Listed here are 5 T cell receptor beta chains from one sample, sequenced in a study of OX40 agonist ivuxolimab in advanced cancers. TCRdb's copy holds only in-frame clones and misses some; the assay was immunoSEQ multiplex PCR. Of 50,000 to 65,000 clones in the sample, about 86% were seen once. This specimen was CD4+ or CD8+ T cells sorted from blood, taken in a trial of the OX40 agonist ivuxolimab. The receptors originated from an adult with an advanced solid tumor such as melanoma, head and neck, liver or kidney cancer.

This clone has more than one count but fewer than ten. The chain carries TRBV4-1 and TRBJ1-2; weak D call: TRBD1 (5 bases). CDR1 and CDR2 (germline): MGHRA, YSYEKL. This CDR3 is 17 amino acids long. The V gene lost 4 bases and the J gene lost 0 bases, with 18 bases spanning the gap. CDR3 region: CASSRYQGILSNYGYTF. CDR3 sequence (DNA): TGCGCCAGCAGCCGTTATCAGGGAATCCTCTCTAACTATGGCTACACCTTC.

V is TRBV5-5 and J is TRBJ1-6; D is unclear. The ends were cut back, 5 bases at V and 10 bases at J, with 25 bases in the middle. The CDR3 sequence is 17 residues long. Looked up from germline, CDR1 is SGHKS and CDR2 is YYEKEE (reference sequence). CDR3: CASRNSVSGGRYSPLHF. CDR3 in DNA: TGTGCCAGCAGAAATTCGGTGTCAGGCGGGAGGTACTCACCCCTCCACTTT.

The CDR3 region is CASRRGSALQETQYF. For the CDR3, the DNA is TGCGCCAGCAGACGCGGAAGTGCCCTACAAGAGACCCAGTACTTC. The V gene is TRBV5-1, the J gene TRBJ2-5; D not certain. The germline V gene encodes CDR1 SGHRS and CDR2 YFSETQ. This CDR3 is built from 15 residues. Trimming cost V 5 bases and J 2 bases, with 16 bases left between them.

The V call is TRBV19, the J call TRBJ1-6; tentative D call: TRBD1 (6 bases). The germline V gene has CDR1 LNHDA and CDR2 SQIVND (reference sequence). This CDR3 spans 15 amino acids. Trimming took off 7 bases at V and 7 bases at J, with 17 bases between the two ends. CDR3: CASKKGVQANSPLHF. Written as DNA, the CDR3 is TGTGCCAGTAAAAAGGGGGTACAGGCAAATTCACCCCTCCACTTT.

This rearrangement joins TRBV28 to TRBJ1-2; a possible D gene is TRBD1 (5 bases). The ends were cut back, 5 bases at V and 8 bases at J, with 21 bases in the middle. The CDR3 loop spans 15 amino acids. Germline V gives CDR1 MDHEN, CDR2 SYDVKM. CDR3 protein: CASSPSQTPGYGYTF. The CDR3 DNA reads TGTGCCAGCAGTCCTTCCCAAACCCCAGGGTACGGCTACACCTTC.